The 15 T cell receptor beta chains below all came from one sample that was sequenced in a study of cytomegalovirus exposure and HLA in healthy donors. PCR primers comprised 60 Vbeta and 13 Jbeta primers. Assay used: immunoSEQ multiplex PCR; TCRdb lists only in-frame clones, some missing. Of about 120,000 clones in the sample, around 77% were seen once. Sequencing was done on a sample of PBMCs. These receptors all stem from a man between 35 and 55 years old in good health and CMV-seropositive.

CDR3 sequence (DNA): TGTGCCAGCAGTAGCAGGGTATGGAACACTGAAGCTTTCTTT. It encodes CASSSRVWNTEAFF. The chain is built from TRBV6-5 and TRBJ1-1, with a weak D call TRBD1 (5 bases). The CDR3 runs to 14 residues. V lost 5 bases and J 1 base, leaving 11 bases between the germline ends. Germline CDR1 is MNHEY and CDR2 is SVGAGI.

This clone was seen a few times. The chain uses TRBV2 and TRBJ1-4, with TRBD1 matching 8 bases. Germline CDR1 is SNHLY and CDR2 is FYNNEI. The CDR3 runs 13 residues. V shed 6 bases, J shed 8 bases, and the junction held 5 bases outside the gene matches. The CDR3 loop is CASRAGGQEKLFF. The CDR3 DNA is TGTGCCAGCAGGGCAGGGGGCCAGGAAAAACTGTTTTTT. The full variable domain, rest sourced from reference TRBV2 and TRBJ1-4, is EPEVTQTPSHQVTQMGQEVILRCVPISNHLYFYWYRQILGQKVEFLVSFYNNEISEKSEIFDDQFSVERPDGSNFTLKIRSTKLEDSAMYFCASRAGGQEKLFFGSGTQLSVL.

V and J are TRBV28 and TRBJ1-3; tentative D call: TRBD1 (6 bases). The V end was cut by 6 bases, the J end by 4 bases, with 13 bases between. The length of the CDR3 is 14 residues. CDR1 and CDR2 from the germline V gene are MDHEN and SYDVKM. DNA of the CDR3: TGTGCCAGCAGCGAATGGGGGCGAGGAAACACCATATATTTT. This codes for CASSEWGRGNTIYF.

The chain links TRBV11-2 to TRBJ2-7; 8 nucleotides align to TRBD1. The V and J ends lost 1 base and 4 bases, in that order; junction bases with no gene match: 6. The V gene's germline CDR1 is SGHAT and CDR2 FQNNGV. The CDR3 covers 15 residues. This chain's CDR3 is CASSLVRTGWYEQYF. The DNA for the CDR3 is TGTGCCAGCAGCTTAGTCCGGACAGGGTGGTACGAGCAGTACTTC.

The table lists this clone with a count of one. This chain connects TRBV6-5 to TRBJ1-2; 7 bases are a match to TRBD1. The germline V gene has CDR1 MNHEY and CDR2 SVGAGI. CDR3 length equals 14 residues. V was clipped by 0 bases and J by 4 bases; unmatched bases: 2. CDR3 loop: CASSYSRQGYGYTF. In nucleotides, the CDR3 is TGTGCCAGCAGTTACTCGAGACAGGGCTATGGCTACACCTTC.

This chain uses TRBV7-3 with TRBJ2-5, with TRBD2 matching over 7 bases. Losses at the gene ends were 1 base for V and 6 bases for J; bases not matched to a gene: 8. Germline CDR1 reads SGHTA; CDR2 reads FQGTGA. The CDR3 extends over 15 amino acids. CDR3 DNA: TGTGCCAGCAGCTTAATGGGTACTAGCGAGCAGACCCAGTACTTC. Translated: CASSLMGTSEQTQYF.

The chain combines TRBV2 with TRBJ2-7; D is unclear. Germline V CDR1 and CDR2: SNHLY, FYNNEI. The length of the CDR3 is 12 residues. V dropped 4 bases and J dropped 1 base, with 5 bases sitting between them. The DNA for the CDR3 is TGTGCCAGCAGTGCCAGTTCCTACGAGCAGTACTTC. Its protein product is CASSASSYEQYF.

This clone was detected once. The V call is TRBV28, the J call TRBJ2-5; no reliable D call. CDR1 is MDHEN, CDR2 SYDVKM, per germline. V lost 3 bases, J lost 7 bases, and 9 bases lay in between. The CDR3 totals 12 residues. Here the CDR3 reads CASSLETSTQYF. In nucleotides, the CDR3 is TGTGCCAGCAGTTTGGAGACCTCGACCCAGTACTTC. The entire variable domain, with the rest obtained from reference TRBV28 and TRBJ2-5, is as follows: DVKVTQSSRYLVKRTGEKVFLECVQDMDHENMFWYRQDPGLGLRLIYFSYDVKMKEKGDIPEGYSVSREKKERFSLILESASTNQTSMYLCASSLETSTQYFGPGTRLLVL.

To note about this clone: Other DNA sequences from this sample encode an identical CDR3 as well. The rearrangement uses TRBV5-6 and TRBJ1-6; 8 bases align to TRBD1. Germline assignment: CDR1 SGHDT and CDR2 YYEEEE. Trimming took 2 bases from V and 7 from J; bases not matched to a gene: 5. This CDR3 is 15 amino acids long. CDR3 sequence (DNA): TGTGCCAGCAGCTTACCGGGACAGGTCAATTCACCCCTCCACTTT. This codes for CASSLPGQVNSPLHF.

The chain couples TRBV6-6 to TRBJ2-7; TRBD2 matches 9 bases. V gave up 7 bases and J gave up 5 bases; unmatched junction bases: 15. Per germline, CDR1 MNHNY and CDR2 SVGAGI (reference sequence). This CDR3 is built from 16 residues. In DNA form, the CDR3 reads TGTGCCAGCATCATTCGTGGAAGCGGGGGGATCCACGAGCAGTACTTC. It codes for CASIIRGSGGIHEQYF.

For the CDR3, the DNA is TGTGCCAGCAGTGACAGGGTCGATGGCTACACCTTC. Translating gives CASSDRVDGYTF. This chain joins TRBV7-9 and TRBJ1-2; TRBD1 matches at 7 bases. The CDR3 has 12 residues. The V segment lost 6 bases and the J segment 6 bases; nucleotides outside the gene matches: 4. Germline CDR1 is SEHNR and CDR2 is FQNEAQ (reference sequence).

The CDR3 reads CASSVLGSGFNNEQFF. CDR3 bases: TGTGCCAGCAGCGTATTAGGTAGCGGGTTCAACAATGAGCAGTTCTTC. The chain combines TRBV9 with TRBJ2-1; TRBD2 matches 7 bases. This CDR3 contains 16 residues. J lost 5 bases, V lost 1 base, and 9 bases had no gene match. Germline CDR1 SGDLS, CDR2 YYNGEE.

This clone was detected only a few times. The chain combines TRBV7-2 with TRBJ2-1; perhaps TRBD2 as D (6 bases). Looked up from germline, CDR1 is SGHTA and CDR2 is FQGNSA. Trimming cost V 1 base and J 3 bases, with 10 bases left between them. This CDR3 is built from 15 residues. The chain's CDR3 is CASSLGGGFYNEQFF. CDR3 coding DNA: TGTGCCAGCAGCTTAGGTGGGGGGTTCTACAATGAGCAGTTCTTC.

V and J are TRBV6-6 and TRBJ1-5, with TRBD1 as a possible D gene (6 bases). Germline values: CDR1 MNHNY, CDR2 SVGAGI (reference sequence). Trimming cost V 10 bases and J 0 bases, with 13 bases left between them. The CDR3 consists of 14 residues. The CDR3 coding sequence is TGTGCCACCTCGGACAGCGATAGCAATCAGCCCCAGCATTTT. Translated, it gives CATSDSDSNQPQHF.

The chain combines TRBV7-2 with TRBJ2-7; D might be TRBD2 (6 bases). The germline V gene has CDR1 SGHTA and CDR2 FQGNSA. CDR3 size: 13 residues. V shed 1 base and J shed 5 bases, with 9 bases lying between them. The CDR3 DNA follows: TGTGCCAGCAGCTTAGAACGCGGGAACGAGCAGTACTTC. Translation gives CASSLERGNEQYF.